The TCR beta chain described here comes from a study of T cell repertoires in cytomegalovirus infection. Study-level findings and limits: Pooled public TCR beta family frequency picked out CMV carriers with the relevant HLA. Ex vivo responses were dominated by HLA-C-restricted CMV-specific TCR beta clonotypes.

The V segment lost 0 bases and the J segment 9 bases; nucleotides outside the gene matches: 9. Germline-derived CDR1 and CDR2 are LNHNV and YYDKDF (reference sequence). The CDR3 loop spans 16 amino acids. TCRdb recomputed calls from the reads with MiXCR, one row per CDR3 protein. The repertoire includes about 320,000 distinct CDR3 sequences, 8% to 10% of them detected once, and about 4.5% sits in the top ten. In the case of this clonotype: The antigen is not known.

Source material: PBMCs. The TCR comes from a human donor in good health (CMV status not recorded). Some clones in this sample may be carry-over from other donors' samples. The chain is built from TRBV15 and TRBJ2-5; 11 positions match TRBD2. The CDR3 DNA reads TGTGCCACCAGCAGAGAAGCTAGCGGGGGGTCGTGGGCCCAGTACTTC. Translated, it gives CATSREASGGSWAQYF.